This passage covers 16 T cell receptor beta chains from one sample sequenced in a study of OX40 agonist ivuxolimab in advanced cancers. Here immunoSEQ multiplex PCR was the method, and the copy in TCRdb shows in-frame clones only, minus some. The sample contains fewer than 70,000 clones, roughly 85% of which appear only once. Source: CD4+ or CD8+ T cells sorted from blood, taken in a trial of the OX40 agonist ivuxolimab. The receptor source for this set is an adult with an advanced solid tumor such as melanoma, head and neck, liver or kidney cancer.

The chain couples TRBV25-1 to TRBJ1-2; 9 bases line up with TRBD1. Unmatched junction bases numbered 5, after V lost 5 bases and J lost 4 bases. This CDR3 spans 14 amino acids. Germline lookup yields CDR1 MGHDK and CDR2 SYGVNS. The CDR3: CASSTSTGGYGYTF. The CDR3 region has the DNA TGTGCCAGCAGTACCTCGACAGGGGGCTATGGCTACACCTTC.

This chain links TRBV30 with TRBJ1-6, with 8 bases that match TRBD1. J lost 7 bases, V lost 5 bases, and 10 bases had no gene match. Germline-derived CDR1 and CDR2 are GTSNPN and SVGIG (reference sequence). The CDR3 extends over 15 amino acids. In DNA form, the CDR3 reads TGTGCCTGGGCCGAGACAGGGGTAAGGAATTCACCCCTCCACTTT. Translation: CAWAETGVRNSPLHF.

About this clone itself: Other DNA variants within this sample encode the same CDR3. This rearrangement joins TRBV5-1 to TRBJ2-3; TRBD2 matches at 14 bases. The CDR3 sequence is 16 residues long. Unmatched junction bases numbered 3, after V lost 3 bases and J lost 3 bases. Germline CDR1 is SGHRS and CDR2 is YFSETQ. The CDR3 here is CASSSGLAGGTDTQYF. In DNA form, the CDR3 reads TGCGCCAGCAGCTCTGGACTAGCGGGGGGAACAGATACGCAGTATTTT. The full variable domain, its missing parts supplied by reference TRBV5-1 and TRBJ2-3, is KAGVTQTPRYLIKTRGQQVTLSCSPISGHRSVSWYQQTPGQGLQFLFEYFSETQRNKGNFPGRFSGRQFSNSRSEMNVSTLELGDSALYLCASSSGLAGGTDTQYFGPGTRLTVL.

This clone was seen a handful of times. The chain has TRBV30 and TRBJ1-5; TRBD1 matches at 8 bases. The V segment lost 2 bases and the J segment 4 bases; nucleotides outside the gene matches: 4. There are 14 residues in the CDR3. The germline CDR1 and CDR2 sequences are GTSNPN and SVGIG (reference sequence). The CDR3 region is CAWSSGTGNQPQHF. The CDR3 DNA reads TGTGCCTGGAGTTCCGGGACAGGTAATCAGCCCCAGCATTTT.

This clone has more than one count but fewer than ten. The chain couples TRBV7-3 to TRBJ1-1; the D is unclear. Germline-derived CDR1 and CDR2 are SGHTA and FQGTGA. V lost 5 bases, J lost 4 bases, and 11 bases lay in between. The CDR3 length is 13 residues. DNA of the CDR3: TGTGCCAGCAGCGTCGGATGGGGCACTGAAGCTTTCTTT. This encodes CASSVGWGTEAFF.

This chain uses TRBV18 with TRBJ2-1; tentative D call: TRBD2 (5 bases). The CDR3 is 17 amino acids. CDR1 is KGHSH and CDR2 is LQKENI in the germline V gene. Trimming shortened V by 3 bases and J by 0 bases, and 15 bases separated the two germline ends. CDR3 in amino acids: CASSPWEIRFSYNEQFF. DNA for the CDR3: TGTGCCAGCTCACCCTGGGAGATCAGATTCTCCTACAATGAGCAGTTCTTC. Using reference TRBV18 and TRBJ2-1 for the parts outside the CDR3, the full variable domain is NAGVMQNPRHLVRRRGQEARLRCSPMKGHSHVYWYRQLPEEGLKFMVYLQKENIIDESGMPKERFSAEFPKEGPSILRIQQVVRGDSAAYFCASSPWEIRFSYNEQFFGPGTRLTVL.

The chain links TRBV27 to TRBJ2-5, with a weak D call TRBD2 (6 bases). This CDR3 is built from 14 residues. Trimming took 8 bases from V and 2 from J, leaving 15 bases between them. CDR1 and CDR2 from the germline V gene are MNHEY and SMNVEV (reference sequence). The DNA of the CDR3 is TGTGCCAGCCGACCGACTAGTGGACAAGAGACCCAGTACTTC. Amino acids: CASRPTSGQETQYF.

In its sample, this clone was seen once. DNA for the CDR3: TGTGCCAGCAGCCCCTTATTGGGGACAAGGGTCCCACAGGGCTACACCTTC. This gives the protein CASSPLLGTRVPQGYTF. The chain uses TRBV14 and TRBJ1-2; weak D call: TRBD1 (6 bases). Germline V lookup: CDR1 SGHDN, CDR2 FVKESK. V was trimmed by 4 bases and J by 8 bases, leaving 26 bases between them. The CDR3 runs 17 residues.

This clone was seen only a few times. The CDR3 sequence is CASSLQGLGYGYTF. Written as DNA, the CDR3 is TGCGCCAGCAGCTTACAGGGTTTGGGTTATGGCTACACCTTC. The chain carries TRBV5-1 and TRBJ1-2, with a possible D match to TRBD1 (6 bases). Looked up from germline, CDR1 is SGHRS and CDR2 is YFSETQ. V lost 2 bases and J 5 bases, leaving 13 bases between the germline ends. The CDR3 runs 14 residues.

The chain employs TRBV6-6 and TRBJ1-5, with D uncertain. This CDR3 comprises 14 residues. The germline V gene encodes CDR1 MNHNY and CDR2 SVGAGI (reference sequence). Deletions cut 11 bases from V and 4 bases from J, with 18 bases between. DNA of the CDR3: TGTGCCTACGATCTGGGCGGTTTAAATCAGCCCCAGCATTTT. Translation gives CAYDLGGLNQPQHF.

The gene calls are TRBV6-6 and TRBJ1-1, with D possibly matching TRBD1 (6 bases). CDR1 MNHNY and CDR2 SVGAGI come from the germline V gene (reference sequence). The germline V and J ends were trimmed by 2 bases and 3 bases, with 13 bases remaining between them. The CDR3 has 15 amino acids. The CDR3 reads CASSYPQGPDTEAFF. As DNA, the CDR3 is TGTGCCAGCAGTTACCCCCAGGGGCCGGACACTGAAGCTTTCTTT.

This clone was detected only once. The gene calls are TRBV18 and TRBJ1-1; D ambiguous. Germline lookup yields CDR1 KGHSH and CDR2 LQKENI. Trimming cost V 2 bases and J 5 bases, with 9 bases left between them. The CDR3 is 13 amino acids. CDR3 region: CASSPDLRTEAFF. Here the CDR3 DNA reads TGTGCCAGCTCACCAGACCTGCGGACTGAAGCTTTCTTT.

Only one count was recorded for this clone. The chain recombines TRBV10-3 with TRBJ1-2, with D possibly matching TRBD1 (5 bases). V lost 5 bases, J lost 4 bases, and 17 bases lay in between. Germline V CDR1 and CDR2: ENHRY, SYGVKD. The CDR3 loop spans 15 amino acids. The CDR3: CAISRGLTGFYGYTF. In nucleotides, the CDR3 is TGTGCCATCAGTCGAGGCTTAACAGGATTCTATGGCTACACCTTC.

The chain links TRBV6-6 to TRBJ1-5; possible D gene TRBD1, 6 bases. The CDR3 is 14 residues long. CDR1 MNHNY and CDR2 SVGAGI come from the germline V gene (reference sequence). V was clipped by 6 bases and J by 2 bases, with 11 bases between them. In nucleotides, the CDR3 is TGTGCCAGCAGGGGGGGCTTGGGCAATCAGCCCCAGCATTTT. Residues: CASRGGLGNQPQHF.

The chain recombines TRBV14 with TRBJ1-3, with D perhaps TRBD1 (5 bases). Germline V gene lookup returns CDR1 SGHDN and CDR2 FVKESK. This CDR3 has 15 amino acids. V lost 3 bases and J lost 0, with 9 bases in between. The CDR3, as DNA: TGTGCCAGCAGCCAGGGGCGTACCTCTGGAAACACCATATATTTT. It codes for CASSQGRTSGNTIYF.

CDR3 in DNA: TGTGCCAGCAGTGTCATGACAGGGGGCTTCTACGAGCAGTACTTC. Protein sequence: CASSVMTGGFYEQYF. The V call is TRBV2, the J call TRBJ2-7; 10 bases are a match to TRBD1. CDR1 and CDR2 from the germline V gene are SNHLY and FYNNEI. V was pared by 4 bases and J by 3 bases, with 6 bases of the junction left unmatched. The CDR3 covers 15 residues.